What follows are 9 T cell receptor beta chains derived from one specimen sequenced in a study of tumor-infiltrating lymphocytes in glioblastoma multiforme. TCR beta libraries were built from RNA through three nested multiplex PCR rounds using modified ARM-PCR. TCRdb re-called the multiplex PCR reads with MiXCR, one entry per CDR3 protein. The table has some 10,000 distinct CDR3 sequences, 60% to 70% seen once; the top ten hold around 28%. Sequencing was performed on brain tumor tissue. The source is a male donor with glioblastoma.

The chain couples TRBV20-1 to TRBJ2-3; 15 bases are shared with TRBD2. This CDR3 contains 20 residues. Germline values: CDR1 DFQATT, CDR2 SNEGSKA (reference sequence). DNA of the CDR3: TGCAATGCCAGTCGCCTCGGACTAGCGGGAGGGCCGAGTAGCACAGATACGCAGTATTTT. It encodes CNASRLGLAGGPSSTDTQYF.

Comment on this clonotype: The junction departs from germline at one end; a sequencing error may be responsible. The CDR3 bases are TGTGCCTGGGAGTCGAGGAGCTCCTACGAGGAGTACTTC. Translation gives CAWESRSSYEEYF. V is TRBV30 and J is TRBJ2-7; no firm D call. Germline-derived CDR1 and CDR2 are GTSNPN and SVGIG (reference sequence). The CDR3 sequence is 13 residues long.

The chain uses TRBV29-1 and TRBJ2-7; D is possibly TRBD1 or TRBD2 (5 bases each). Trimming took off 7 bases at V and 4 bases at J, with 11 bases between the two ends. The length of the CDR3 is 11 residues. Germline CDR1 reads SQVTM; CDR2 reads ANQGSEA. This chain's CDR3 is CSAGTQYEQYV. DNA for the CDR3: TGCAGCGCCGGGACCCAGTACGAGCAGTACGTC.

Comments on this clonotype: The conserved phenylalanine or tryptophan is not found at the CDR3 terminus, so this likely reflects a read error. The limits of the CDR3 on the DNA are not certain, so only TCRdb's listed CDR3 is given. V is TRBV20-1 and J is TRBJ2-1; TRBD2, the table's D call, lacks a check against the DNA. The V gene's germline CDR1 is DFQATT and CDR2 SNEGSKA (reference sequence). The CDR3 is 13 amino acids long, termini counted. The CDR3 sequence: CSASPGLPNEQSS.

As concerns this clonotype: Since no conserved phenylalanine or tryptophan closes the CDR3, a read error is the likely cause. The chain uses TRBV11-2 and TRBJ2-2; tentatively, D is TRBD2 (6 bases). The CDR3 is made up of 15 amino acids. CDR1 SGHAT and CDR2 FQNNGV come from the germline V gene. The CDR3 DNA reads as TGTGCCAGCAGCTCGATAGCTGGAGCGGGCGGGAAGCTGTTTATT. Translation gives CASSSIAGAGGKLFI.

Concerning this clonotype: This may be a read error: a much more frequent sequence differs by one nucleotide. The CDR3 end shows no conserved phenylalanine or tryptophan, and so a read error is likely. The CDR3 coding sequence is TGTGCCAGCAGTCCAGGCGCAACTAATGAAAAACTGTTTTTA. It yields the protein CASSPGATNEKLFL. The chain employs TRBV28 and TRBJ1-4; D is unclear. CDR1 is MDHEN, CDR2 SYDVKM, per germline. The CDR3 has 14 amino acids. Trimming shortened V by 5 bases and J by 0 bases, and 7 bases separated the two germline ends.

With regard to this clonotype: The junction departs from the called germline gene at one end, perhaps through a read error. V usage is TRBV20-1 and J usage is TRBJ1-2; 8 bases line up with TRBD1. Per the germline V gene, CDR1 is DFQATT and CDR2 is SNEGSKA (reference sequence). The CDR3 runs to 13 residues. The DNA for the CDR3 is TGCAATACTAGAGATAGGACAGGGAATGGCTGCACCTTC. The encoded protein is CNTRDRTGNGCTF.

This clonotype appeared a few times. This may stem from a read error, because a much larger clone lies one nucleotide away. It is likely a read error, because the conserved phenylalanine at the end of the CDR3 is missing. The genes are TRBV20-1 and TRBJ1-1; possibly TRBD1 for D (6 bases). The germline V gene has CDR1 DFQATT and CDR2 SNEGSKA (reference sequence). With 4 bases removed from V and 6 bases from J, the gap between germline ends came to 24 bases. The CDR3 extends over 16 amino acids. The chain's CDR3 is CSAITLAGVSNPEAFS. The CDR3 nucleotides read TGCAGTGCTATTACGCTGGCAGGGGTATCTAACCCTGAAGCTTTCTCT.

To note about this clonotype: A junction end diverges from the germline sequence, so it may reflect a read error. The J gene is TRBJ2-1, the V gene TRBV11-3; D is uncertain. The germline gives CDR1 SGHNT, CDR2 YENEEA. This CDR3 has 12 amino acids. In DNA, the CDR3 is TGTGCCATCAGCTTAGTTCCCGATGAACAATTCTTC. Its translation is CAISLVPDEQFF.